This TCR beta chain was sequenced in a study of blood T cell repertoires in COVID-19. Whole-study context: Specimens from acute and convalescent COVID-19 originated in the United States, Italy and Spain. Sources were T cells, B-cell-depleted T cells, or PBMCs; the material itself was cDNA or gDNA.

Original analysis: Cell counts per sample came from amplifying reference gene primers. Libraries were prepared by immunoSEQ multiplex PCR; TCRdb keeps only in-frame clonotypes and omits some of them. D and trimming come from the DNA, and the V and J calls and clone size come from that table. Of about 130,000 clones in the sample, 85% are singletons; the top ten hold under 7%. This clone occurred a few times. The receptor was derived from an elderly man with active or convalescent COVID-19. Source material: peripheral blood.

The chain's CDR3 is CSASSRQGATEAFF. Here the CDR3 DNA reads TGCAGTGCTAGTAGCAGACAGGGGGCCACTGAAGCTTTCTTT. The V and J genes are TRBV20-1 and TRBJ1-1, with TRBD1 matching over 10 bases. V shed 3 bases and J 4 bases; nucleotides not matched to a gene: 5. Looked up from germline, CDR1 is DFQATT and CDR2 is SNEGSKA (reference sequence). CDR3 length: 14 residues.